This T cell receptor (delta chain) is from a study of gammadelta T cells in human blood. The CDR3 loop spans 17 amino acids. Germline lookup yields CDR1 GEAIGNYY and CDR2 EKD. J was trimmed by 0 bases and V by 1 base; bases with no gene match: 5. TCRdb re-called the RT-PCR reads with CATT. The sample lists approximately 1,000 delta-chain clones; roughly a fifth were seen once. In its sample, this clone is large. This chain joins TRDV2 and TRDJ2; 9 bases are a match to TRDD3. Source material: Vgamma9Vdelta2 gamma-delta T cells from infant blood. This TCR came from a human donor. The CDR3 protein is CACDTLTGGALTAQLFF. DNA of the CDR3: TGTGCCTGTGACACACTTACTGGGGGAGCTTTGACAGCACAACTCTTCTTT.